This T cell receptor beta chain was captured in a study of radiotherapy plus CTLA-4 blockade in lung cancer. On the study more broadly: Among enrolled patients, 15% to 20% responded and 25% to 35% achieved disease control.

Study observations and caveats: Some TCR clones had been derived from tumors. These clones expanded in peripheral blood after radiotherapy plus ipilimumab.

Remarks on this clone: Its antigen is not identified.

The protocol was immunoSEQ multiplex PCR, while the TCRdb copy is restricted to in-frame clones and leaves out a portion. The table records around 85,000 clones, approximately 83% of them present only once. Germline CDR1 is MNHNS and CDR2 is SASEGT. This CDR3 spans 11 amino acids. The germline V and J ends were trimmed by 7 bases and 4 bases, with 5 bases remaining between them. The chain uses TRBV6-1 and TRBJ2-4; D is ambiguous. The sequencing used peripheral blood, collected from a patient treated with radiotherapy plus ipilimumab. This sequence was found in a human donor with non-small cell lung cancer who had a partial response to radiotherapy plus ipilimumab. The CDR3 sequence: CASIGKNIQYF. The CDR3 DNA follows: TGTGCCAGCATCGGGAAAAACATTCAGTACTTC.